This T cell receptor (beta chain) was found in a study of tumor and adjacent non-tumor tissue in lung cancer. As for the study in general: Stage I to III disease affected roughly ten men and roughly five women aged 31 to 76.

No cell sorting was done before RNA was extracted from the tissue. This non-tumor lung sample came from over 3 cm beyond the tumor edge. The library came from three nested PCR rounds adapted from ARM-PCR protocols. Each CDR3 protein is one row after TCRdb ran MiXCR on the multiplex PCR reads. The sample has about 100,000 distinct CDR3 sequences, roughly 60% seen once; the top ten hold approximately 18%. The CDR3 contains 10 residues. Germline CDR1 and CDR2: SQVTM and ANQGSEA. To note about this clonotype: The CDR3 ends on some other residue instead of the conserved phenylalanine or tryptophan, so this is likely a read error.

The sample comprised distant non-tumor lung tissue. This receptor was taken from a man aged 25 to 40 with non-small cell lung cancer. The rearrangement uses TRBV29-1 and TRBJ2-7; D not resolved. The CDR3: CNVYKSEQYS. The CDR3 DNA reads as TGCAACGTCTACAAGAGCGAGCAGTACTCC.